What follows describes a single TCR beta chain. The junction and the germline gene differ at one end; a read error may be behind it. Original processing notes: Amplification from reference gene primers served as the basis for estimated nucleated cell counts. Some clones are missing from TCRdb's copy, which holds only in-frame ones; the method was immunoSEQ multiplex PCR. The D gene and trimming were derived from the DNA, and the V and J assignments and clone size from that table. This sample has 150,000 to 200,000 clones, with roughly three quarters found just once. The CDR3 spans 12 residues. Germline CDR1 reads SGDLS; CDR2 reads YYNGEE. The record originates from a study of blood T cell repertoires in COVID-19. Overall study: T cells, B-cell-depleted T cells, or PBMCs provided the cDNA or gDNA that served as material.

This study enrolled people aged about 18 to 100 from about two dozen US geographic areas. Participants' own reports of clinical history determined their cohort assignment. The sequencing sample was made of PBMCs or T cells enriched from blood (not recorded which). This TCR came from a woman aged 45-60 years with acute COVID-19. The rearrangement links TRBV9 to TRBJ1-1; tentative D call: TRBD1 (5 bases). The chain's CDR3 is CARSGGGAEAFF. The CDR3 nucleotides are TGTGCCCGCAGCGGCGGGGGGGCTGAAGCTTTCTTT.